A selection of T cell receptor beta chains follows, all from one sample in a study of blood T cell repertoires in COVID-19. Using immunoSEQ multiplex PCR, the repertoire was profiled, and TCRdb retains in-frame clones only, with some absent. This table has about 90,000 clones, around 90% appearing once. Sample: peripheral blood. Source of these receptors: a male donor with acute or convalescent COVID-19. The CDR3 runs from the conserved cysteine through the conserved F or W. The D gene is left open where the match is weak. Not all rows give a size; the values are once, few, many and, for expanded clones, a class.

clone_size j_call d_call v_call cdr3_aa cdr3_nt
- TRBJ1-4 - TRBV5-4 CASSLDSPNEKLFF TGTGCCAGCAGCCTGGACAGTCCTAATGAAAAACTGTTTTTT
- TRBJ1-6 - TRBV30 CAWSGGTSYNSPLHF TGTGCCTGGAGCGGAGGTACTTCCTATAATTCACCCCTCCACTTT
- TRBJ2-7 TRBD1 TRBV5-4 CASSSLDRAPYEQYF TGTGCCAGCAGCTCTCTGGACAGGGCCCCCTACGAGCAGTACTTC
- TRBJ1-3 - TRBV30 CAWSVTGKNSGNTIYF TGTGCCTGGAGTGTAACAGGGAAAAACTCTGGAAACACCATATATTTT
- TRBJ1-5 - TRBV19 CASRPVINQPQHF TGTGCCAGTAGGCCAGTAATCAATCAGCCCCAGCATTTT
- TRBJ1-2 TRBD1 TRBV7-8 CASSKGGQGGGYTF TGTGCCAGCAGCAAAGGGGGACAGGGGGGAGGCTACACCTTC
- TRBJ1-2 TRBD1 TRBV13 CASSLEPTGGNYGYTF TGTGCCAGCAGCTTAGAACCCACAGGGGGCAACTATGGCTACACCTTC
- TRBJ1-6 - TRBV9 CASSVAGKAPLHF TGTGCCAGCAGCGTAGCGGGGAAAGCACCCCTCCACTTT
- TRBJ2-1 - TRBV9 CASSVVRAGEQFF TGTGCCAGCAGCGTAGTGAGGGCGGGTGAGCAGTTCTTC
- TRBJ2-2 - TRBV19 CASSKSRVEAGELFF TGTGCCAGTAGTAAATCCAGGGTGGAAGCCGGGGAGCTGTTTTTT
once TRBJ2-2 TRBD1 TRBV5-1 CASSVTGVTGELFF TGCGCCAGCAGCGTAACAGGGGTCACCGGGGAGCTGTTTTTT
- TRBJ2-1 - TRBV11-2 CASSQDIEQFF TGTGCCAGCAGCCAGGACATTGAGCAGTTCTTC
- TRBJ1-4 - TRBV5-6 CASSFQNNEKLFF TGTGCCAGCAGCTTTCAGAATAATGAAAAACTGTTTTTT
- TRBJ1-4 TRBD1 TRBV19 CASQLTGSNEKLFF TGTGCCAGTCAACTGACAGGGAGTAATGAAAAACTGTTTTTT
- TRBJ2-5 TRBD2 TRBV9 CASSRGLASGVETQYF TGTGCCAGCAGCCGAGGACTAGCGAGCGGGGTGGAGACCCAGTACTTC
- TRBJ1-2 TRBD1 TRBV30 CAWSVSQGASGYTF TGTGCCTGGAGTGTTTCCCAGGGGGCGAGTGGCTACACCTTC
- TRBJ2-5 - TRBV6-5 CASSPRLAEETQYF TGTGCCAGCAGTCCCCGATTAGCTGAGGAGACCCAGTACTTC
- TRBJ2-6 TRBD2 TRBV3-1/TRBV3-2 CASSQGLAGGPGANVLTF TGTGCCAGCAGCCAGGGTCTAGCGGGGGGGCCTGGGGCCAACGTCCTGACTTTC
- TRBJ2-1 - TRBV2 CASSAQGSNEQFF TGTGCCAGCAGTGCGCAGGGGAGCAATGAGCAGTTCTTC
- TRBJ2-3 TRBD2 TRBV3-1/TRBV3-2 CASSRLAGEGDTQYF TGTGCCAGCAGCCGACTAGCGGGGGAGGGAGATACGCAGTATTTT
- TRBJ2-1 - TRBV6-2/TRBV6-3 CASSARVNEQFF TGTGCCAGCAGCGCCCGGGTCAATGAGCAGTTCTTC
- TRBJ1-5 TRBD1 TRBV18 CASSQRQGAVEPQHF TGTGCCAGCTCACAACGACAGGGAGCGGTAGAGCCCCAGCATTTT
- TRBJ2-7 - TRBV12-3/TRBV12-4 CASSLVRAYEQYF TGTGCCAGCAGTTTAGTCAGGGCCTACGAGCAGTACTTC
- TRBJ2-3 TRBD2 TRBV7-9 CASSSLGLAGNTDTQYF TGTGCCAGCAGCTCTTTGGGACTAGCGGGGAACACAGATACGCAGTATTTT
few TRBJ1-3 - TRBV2 CASSSLTGISGNTIYF TGTGCCAGCAGTAGCCTAACAGGGATCTCTGGAAACACCATATATTTT
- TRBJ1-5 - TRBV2 CASSLGRVGNQPQHF TGTGCCAGCAGCCTCGGGAGGGTGGGCAATCAGCCCCAGCATTTT
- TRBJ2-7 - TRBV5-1 CASSHNRESSYEQYF TGCGCCAGCAGCCATAACAGGGAAAGCTCCTACGAGCAGTACTTC
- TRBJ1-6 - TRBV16 CASSQQGINSPLHF TGTGCCAGCAGCCAGCAGGGGATTAATTCACCCCTCCACTTT
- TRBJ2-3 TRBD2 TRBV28 CASRPDGGKRADTQYF TGTGCCAGCAGACCGGACGGGGGGAAAAGGGCAGATACGCAGTATTTT
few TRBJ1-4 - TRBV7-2 CASTPGGVGEKLFF TGTGCCAGCACGCCGGGCGGGGTTGGTGAAAAACTGTTTTTT
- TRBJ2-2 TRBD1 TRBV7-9 CASSLQGVTTGELFF TGTGCCAGCAGCTTACAGGGGGTAACAACCGGGGAGCTGTTTTTT
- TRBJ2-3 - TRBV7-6 CASSRNSGGGPFYTQYF TGTGCCAGCAGCCGAAATAGTGGGGGGGGGCCTTTCTATACGCAGTATTTT
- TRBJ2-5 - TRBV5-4 CASRGGETQYF TGTGCCAGCAGGGGGGGAGAGACCCAGTACTTC
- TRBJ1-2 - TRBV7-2 CASSLAVTGGTF TGTGCCAGCAGCTTAGCTGTTACCGGGGGCACCTTC
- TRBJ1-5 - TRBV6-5 CASKIVNQPQHF TGTGCCAGCAAGATAGTCAATCAGCCCCAGCATTTT
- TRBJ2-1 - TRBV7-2 CASSSSRGAEQFF TGTGCCAGCAGCTCGTCCCGGGGGGCTGAGCAGTTCTTC
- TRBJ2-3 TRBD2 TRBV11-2 CASSDPAGGGTDTQYF TGTGCCAGCAGCGACCCAGCGGGGGGTGGCACAGATACGCAGTATTTT
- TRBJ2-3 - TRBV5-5 CASSLGPGTSTDTQYF TGTGCCAGCAGCTTGGGGCCGGGAACGAGCACAGATACGCAGTATTTT
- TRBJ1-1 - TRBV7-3 CASSLSAGTPATEAFF TGTGCCAGCAGCTTAAGCGCGGGGACTCCCGCCACTGAAGCTTTCTTT
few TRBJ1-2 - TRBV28 CASSFGRVGGNYGYTF TGTGCCAGCAGTTTCGGCAGGGTGGGCGGTAACTATGGCTACACCTTC
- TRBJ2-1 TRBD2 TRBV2 CASRGEGEQFF TGTGCCAGCAGGGGGGAGGGCGAGCAGTTCTTC
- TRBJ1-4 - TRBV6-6 CASISSQATNEKLFF TGTGCCAGCATATCTTCACAGGCCACTAATGAAAAACTGTTTTTT
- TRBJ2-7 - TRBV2 CASSFWTSTYEQYF TGTGCCAGCAGTTTCTGGACATCAACCTACGAGCAGTACTTC
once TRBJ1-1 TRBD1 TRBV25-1 CASSSIGQGVGTNTEAFF TGTGCCAGCAGTTCTATTGGACAGGGCGTGGGTACGAACACTGAAGCTTTCTTT
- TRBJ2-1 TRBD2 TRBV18 CASSRPGPSGVDEQFF TGTGCCAGCTCACGACCCGGGCCTAGCGGGGTCGATGAGCAGTTCTTC
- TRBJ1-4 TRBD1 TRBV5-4 CASSSGQGREKLFF TGTGCCAGCAGCTCCGGACAGGGTAGAGAAAAACTGTTTTTT
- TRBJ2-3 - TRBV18 CASSPPGLPDTQYF TGTGCCAGCTCACCACCGGGACTCCCAGATACGCAGTATTTT
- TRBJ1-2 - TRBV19 CASSAPQFSYGYTF TGTGCCAGTAGTGCCCCCCAGTTTTCCTATGGCTACACCTTC
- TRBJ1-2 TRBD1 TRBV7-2 CASSGGTATIYGYTF TGTGCCAGCAGCGGGGGGACAGCTACGATCTATGGCTACACCTTC
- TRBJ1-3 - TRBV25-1 CASSEYGAGNTIYF TGTGCCAGCAGTGAATACGGGGCTGGAAACACCATATATTTT
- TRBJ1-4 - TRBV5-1 CASTDSGLEKLFF TGCGCCAGCACTGACTCGGGGTTGGAAAAACTGTTTTTT
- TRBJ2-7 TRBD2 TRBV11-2 CASSSDGRTSGEQYF TGTGCCAGCAGCTCCGACGGTAGGACTAGCGGCGAGCAGTACTTC
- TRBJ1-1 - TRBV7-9 CASSYPSGGTTNTEAFF TGTGCCAGCAGCTATCCCTCAGGAGGGACGACGAACACTGAAGCTTTCTTT
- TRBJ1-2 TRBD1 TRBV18 CASSSKQGAEYGYTF TGTGCCAGCTCTTCGAAACAGGGGGCTGAATATGGCTACACCTTC
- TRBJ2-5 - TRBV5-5 CASSLYLETQYF TGTGCCAGCAGCTTGTACTTAGAGACCCAGTACTTC
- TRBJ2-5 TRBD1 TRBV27 CASSFRGGTGQYF TGTGCCAGCAGTTTCAGAGGAGGGACAGGTCAGTACTTC
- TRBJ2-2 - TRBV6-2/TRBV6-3 CASSPSGRGKAGELFF TGTGCCAGCAGCCCCTCAGGCAGGGGTAAAGCCGGGGAGCTGTTTTTT
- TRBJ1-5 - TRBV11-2 CASSLDIWAAPQHF TGTGCCAGCAGCTTAGATATTTGGGCCGCGCCCCAGCATTTT
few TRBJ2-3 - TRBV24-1 CATSDLGRGSRTDTQYF TGTGCCACCAGTGATTTGGGGCGGGGCTCCCGTACAGATACGCAGTATTTT